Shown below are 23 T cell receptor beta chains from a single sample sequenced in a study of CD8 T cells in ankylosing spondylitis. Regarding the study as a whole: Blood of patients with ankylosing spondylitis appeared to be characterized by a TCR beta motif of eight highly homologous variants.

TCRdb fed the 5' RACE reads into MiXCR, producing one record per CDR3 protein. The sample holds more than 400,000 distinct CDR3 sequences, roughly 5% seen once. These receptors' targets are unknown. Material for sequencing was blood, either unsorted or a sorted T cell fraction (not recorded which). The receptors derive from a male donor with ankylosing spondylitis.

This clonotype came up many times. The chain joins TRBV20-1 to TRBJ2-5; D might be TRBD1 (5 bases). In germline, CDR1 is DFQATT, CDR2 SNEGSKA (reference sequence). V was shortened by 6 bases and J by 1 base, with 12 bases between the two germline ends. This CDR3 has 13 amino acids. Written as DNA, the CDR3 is TGCAGTGCCCGGACACCTTCCCAAGAGACCCAGTACTTC. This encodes CSARTPSQETQYF.

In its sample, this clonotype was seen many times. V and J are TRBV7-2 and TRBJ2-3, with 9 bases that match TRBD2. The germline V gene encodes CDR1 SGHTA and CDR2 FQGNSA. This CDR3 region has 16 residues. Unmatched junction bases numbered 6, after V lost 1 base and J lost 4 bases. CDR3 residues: CASSLVAGGPSDTQYF. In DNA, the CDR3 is TGTGCCAGCAGCTTAGTTGCGGGGGGGCCTTCAGATACGCAGTATTTT.

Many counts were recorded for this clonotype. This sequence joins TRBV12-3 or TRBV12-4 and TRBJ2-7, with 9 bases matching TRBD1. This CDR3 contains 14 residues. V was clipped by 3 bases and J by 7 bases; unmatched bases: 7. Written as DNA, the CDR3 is TGTGCCAGCAGTTTCCGGGACAGGGAGGTAGAGCAGTACTTC. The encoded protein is CASSFRDREVEQYF.

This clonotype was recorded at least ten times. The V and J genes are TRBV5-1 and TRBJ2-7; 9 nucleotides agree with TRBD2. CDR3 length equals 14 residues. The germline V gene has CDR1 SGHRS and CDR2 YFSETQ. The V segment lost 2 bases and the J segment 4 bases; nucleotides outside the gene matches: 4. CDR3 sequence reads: CASSFSGSGYEQYF. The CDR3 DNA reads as TGCGCCAGCAGCTTTAGCGGGAGTGGGTACGAGCAGTACTTC. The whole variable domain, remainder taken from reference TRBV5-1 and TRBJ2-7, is KAGVTQTPRYLIKTRGQQVTLSCSPISGHRSVSWYQQTPGQGLQFLFEYFSETQRNKGNFPGRFSGRQFSNSRSEMNVSTLELGDSALYLCASSFSGSGYEQYFGPGTRLTVT.

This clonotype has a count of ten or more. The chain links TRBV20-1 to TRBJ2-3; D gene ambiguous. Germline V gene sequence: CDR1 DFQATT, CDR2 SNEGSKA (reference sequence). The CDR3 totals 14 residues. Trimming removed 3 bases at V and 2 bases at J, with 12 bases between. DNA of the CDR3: TGCAGTGCTAGGCTGGCGCGCCCCACAGATACGCAGTATTTT. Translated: CSARLARPTDTQYF.

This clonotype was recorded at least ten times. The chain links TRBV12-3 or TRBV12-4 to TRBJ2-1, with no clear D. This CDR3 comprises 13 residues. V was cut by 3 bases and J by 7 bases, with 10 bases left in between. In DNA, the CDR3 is TGTGCCAGCAGTTTGGCCCACACAAATGAGCAGTTCTTC. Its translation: CASSLAHTNEQFF.

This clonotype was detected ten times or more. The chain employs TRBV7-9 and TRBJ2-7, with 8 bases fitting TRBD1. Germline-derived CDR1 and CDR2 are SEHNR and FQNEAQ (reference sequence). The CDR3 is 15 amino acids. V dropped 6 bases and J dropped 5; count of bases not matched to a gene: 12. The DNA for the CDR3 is TGTGCCAGCAGTTCCTGGACAGGGAAGCGGAACGAGCAGTACTTC. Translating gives CASSSWTGKRNEQYF.

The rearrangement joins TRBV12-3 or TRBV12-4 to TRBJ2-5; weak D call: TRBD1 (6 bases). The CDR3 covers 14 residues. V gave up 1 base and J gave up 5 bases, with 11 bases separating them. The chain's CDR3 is CASSLVPDRETQYF. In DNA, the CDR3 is TGTGCCAGCAGTTTAGTTCCCGACAGGGAGACCCAGTACTTC.

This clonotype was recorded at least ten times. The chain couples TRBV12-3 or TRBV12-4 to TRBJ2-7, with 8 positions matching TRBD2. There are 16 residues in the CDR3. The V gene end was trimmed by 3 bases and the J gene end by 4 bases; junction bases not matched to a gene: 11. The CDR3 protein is CASSFSAFAGGYEQYF. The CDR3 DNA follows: TGTGCCAGCAGTTTCTCCGCATTCGCGGGAGGTTACGAGCAGTACTTC.

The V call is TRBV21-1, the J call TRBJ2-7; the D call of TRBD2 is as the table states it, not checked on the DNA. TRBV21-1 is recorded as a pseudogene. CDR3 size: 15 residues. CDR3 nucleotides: TGTGCCAGCAGCCCGTTGACTAGCTGCACCTACGAGCAGTACTTC. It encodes CASSPLTSCTYEQYF.

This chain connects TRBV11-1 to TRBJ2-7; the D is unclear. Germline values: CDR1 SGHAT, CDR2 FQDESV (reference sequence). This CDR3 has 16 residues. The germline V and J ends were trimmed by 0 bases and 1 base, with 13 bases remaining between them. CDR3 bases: TGTGCCAGCAGCTTAGCGCTTGGGGTCGGGTCCTACGAGCAGTACTTC. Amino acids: CASSLALGVGSYEQYF.

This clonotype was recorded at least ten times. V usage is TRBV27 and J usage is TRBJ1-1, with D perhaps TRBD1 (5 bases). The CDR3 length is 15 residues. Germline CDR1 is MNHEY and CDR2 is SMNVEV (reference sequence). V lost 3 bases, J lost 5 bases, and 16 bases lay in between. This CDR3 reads CASSLKFLRGTEAFF. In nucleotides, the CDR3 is TGTGCCAGCAGTTTGAAGTTCTTACGGGGGACTGAAGCTTTCTTT.

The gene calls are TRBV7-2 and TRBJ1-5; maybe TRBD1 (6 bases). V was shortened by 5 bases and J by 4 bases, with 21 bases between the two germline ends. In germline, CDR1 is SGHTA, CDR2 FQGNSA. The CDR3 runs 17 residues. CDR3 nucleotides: TGTGCCAGCAGCACCCCGGGGGGGCAGGTTTCAAATCAGCCCCAGCATTTT. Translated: CASSTPGGQVSNQPQHF.

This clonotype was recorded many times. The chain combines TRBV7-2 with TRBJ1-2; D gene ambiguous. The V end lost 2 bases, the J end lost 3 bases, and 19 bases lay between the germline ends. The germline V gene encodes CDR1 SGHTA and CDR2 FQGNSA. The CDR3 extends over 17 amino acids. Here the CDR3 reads CASSLQGGAASYYGYTF. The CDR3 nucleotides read TGTGCCAGCAGCTTACAAGGAGGCGCGGCTTCTTACTATGGCTACACCTTC.

The CDR3 DNA reads as TGTGCCAGCAGCTTAATGACACCGTATAATTCACCCCTCCACTTT. It specifies CASSLMTPYNSPLHF. The chain carries TRBV7-3 and TRBJ1-6, with D uncertain. The CDR3 is 15 residues long. Trimming cost V 1 base and J 4 bases, with 8 bases left between them. From germline, CDR1 is SGHTA and CDR2 FQGTGA.

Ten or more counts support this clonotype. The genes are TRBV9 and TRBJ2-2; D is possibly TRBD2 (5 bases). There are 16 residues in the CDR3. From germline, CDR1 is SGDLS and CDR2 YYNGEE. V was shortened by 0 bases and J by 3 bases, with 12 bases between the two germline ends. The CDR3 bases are TGTGCCAGCAGCGTAGAAGGAGGAATGTACACCGGGGAGCTGTTTTTT. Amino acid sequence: CASSVEGGMYTGELFF.

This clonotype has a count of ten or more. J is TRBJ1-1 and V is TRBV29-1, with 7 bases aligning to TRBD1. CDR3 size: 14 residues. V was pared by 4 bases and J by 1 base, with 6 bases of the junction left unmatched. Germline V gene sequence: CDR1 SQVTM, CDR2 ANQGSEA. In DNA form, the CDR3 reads TGCAGCGTTGGGTTCGGGACAGCGAACACTGAAGCTTTCTTT. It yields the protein CSVGFGTANTEAFF.

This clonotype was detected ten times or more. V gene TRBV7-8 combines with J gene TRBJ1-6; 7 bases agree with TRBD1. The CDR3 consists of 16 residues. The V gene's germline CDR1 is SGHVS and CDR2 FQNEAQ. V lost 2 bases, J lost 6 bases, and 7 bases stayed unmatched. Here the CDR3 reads CASSLLAGTVNSPLHF. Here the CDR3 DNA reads TGTGCCAGCAGCTTACTCGCCGGGACAGTTAATTCACCCCTCCACTTT. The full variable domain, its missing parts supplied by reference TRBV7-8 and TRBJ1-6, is GAGVSQSPRYKVAKRGQDVALRCDPISGHVSLFWYQQALGQGPEFLTYFQNEAQLDKSGLPSDRFFAERPEGSVSTLKIQRTQQEDSAVYLCASSLLAGTVNSPLHFGNGTRLTVT.

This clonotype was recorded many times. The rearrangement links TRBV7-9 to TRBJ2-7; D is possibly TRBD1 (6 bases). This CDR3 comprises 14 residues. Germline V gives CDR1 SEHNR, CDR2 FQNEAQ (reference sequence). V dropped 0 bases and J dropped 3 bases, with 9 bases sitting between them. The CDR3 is CASSLAGTFYEQYF. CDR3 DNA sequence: TGTGCCAGCAGCTTAGCTGGGACATTCTACGAGCAGTACTTC.

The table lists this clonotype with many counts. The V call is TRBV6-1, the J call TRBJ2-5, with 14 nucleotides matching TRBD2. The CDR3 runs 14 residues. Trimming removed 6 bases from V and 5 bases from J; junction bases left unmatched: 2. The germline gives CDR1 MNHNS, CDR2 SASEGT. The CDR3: CASSRTSGRETQYF. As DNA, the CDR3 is TGTGCCAGCAGCCGGACTAGCGGGAGGGAGACCCAGTACTTC.

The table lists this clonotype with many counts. CDR3 protein: CATSRDRTSSGEQFF. The CDR3 bases are TGTGCCACCAGCAGAGACCGGACTAGTTCGGGAGAGCAGTTCTTC. V and J are TRBV15 and TRBJ2-1; 7 bases fit TRBD2. Germline V gene lookup returns CDR1 LNHNV and CDR2 YYDKDF (reference sequence). V was clipped by 0 bases and J by 10 bases; unmatched bases: 9. The CDR3 has 15 residues.

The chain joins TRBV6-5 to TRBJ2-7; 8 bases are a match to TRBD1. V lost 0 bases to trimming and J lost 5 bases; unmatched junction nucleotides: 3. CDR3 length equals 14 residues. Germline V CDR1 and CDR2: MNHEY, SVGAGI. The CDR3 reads CASSYSGRGHEQYF. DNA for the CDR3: TGTGCCAGCAGTTACTCGGGCAGGGGGCACGAGCAGTACTTC.

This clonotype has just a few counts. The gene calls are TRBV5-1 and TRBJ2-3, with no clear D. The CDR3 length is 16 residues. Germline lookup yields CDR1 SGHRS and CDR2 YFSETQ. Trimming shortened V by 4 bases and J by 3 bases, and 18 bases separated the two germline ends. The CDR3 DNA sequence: TGCGCCAGCAGCCCCCCCCACGTTGATGAGACAGATACGCAGTATTTT. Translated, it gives CASSPPHVDETDTQYF.